This T cell receptor (beta chain) was captured in a study of response to subunit inactivated influenza vaccine. The study, taken as a whole, reports: It was suggested by the authors that few new T cells are recruited by each seasonal influenza vaccination.

TCRdb recomputed calls from the RT-PCR reads with MiXCR, one row per CDR3 protein. Counted here are about 520,000 distinct CDR3 sequences, about a tenth occurring once; the ten biggest clones make up approximately 12%. To note about this clonotype: Its target is not known.

The germline CDR1 and CDR2 sequences are SGHDT and YYEEEE. This CDR3 contains 15 residues. The V gene lost 1 base and the J gene lost 3 bases, with 11 bases spanning the gap. This clonotype was sampled from a man aged 50 or older who received an inactivated influenza vaccine. The sample was PBMCs from blood, taken 35 to 45 days after vaccination. This chain uses TRBV5-6 with TRBJ1-5, with no clear D. The CDR3 region is CASSLFTGNNQPQHF. In DNA, the CDR3 is TGTGCCAGCAGCTTGTTTACGGGAAACAATCAGCCCCAGCATTTT.